This entry is about one T cell receptor (beta chain). Its specificity is not known. TCRdb re-derived calls from the RT-PCR reads in MiXCR, one entry per CDR3 protein. The sample contains about 19,000 distinct CDR3 sequences, 55% to 65% of which appear only once. The data derive from a study of yellow fever vaccine responses in identical twins. Study-level points and caveats: Twins' T cell vaccine responses reportedly looked partly convergent, partly personalized.

Trimming removed 6 bases from V and 7 bases from J; junction bases left unmatched: 5. The CDR3 loop spans 14 amino acids. Germline CDR1 is ENHRY and CDR2 is SYGVKD. Material: T cells from blood (PBMCs), unsorted or a sorted subset (not recorded which), obtained before or after yellow fever vaccination (not recorded which). This clonotype was sampled from a woman younger than 35 who received the yellow fever vaccine. This chain connects TRBV10-3 to TRBJ1-4; 10 positions agree with TRBD1. CDR3 sequence (DNA): TGTGCCATCAGCTCCGGGACAGGGGTTGAAAAACTGTTTTTT. This codes for CAISSGTGVEKLFF.